The clone carrying this T cell receptor beta chain was detected once. Its antigen is undetermined. TCRdb keeps only in-frame clones here, not all; method: immunoSEQ multiplex PCR. The sample carries 140,000 to 150,000 clones, 92% recorded once. These data belong to a study of T cell responses to AZD1222 COVID-19 vaccine. Study outcomes and limitations: Reports indicate that nearly half of spike-specific TCRs are directed at unmutated variant regions. Spike-wide coverage was observed for vaccine-associated CD4 TCRs, with dominant responses at 160-218 and 743-854.

The sequences come from peripheral blood, collected 28 days after the second AZD1222 dose. The TCR sequence derives from an adult who received the AZD1222 COVID-19 vaccine.

The CDR3 loop reads CSGLGQAKGAQYF. The CDR3 nucleotides read TGCAGCGGTCTGGGACAGGCCAAGGGGGCCCAGTACTTC. The genes are TRBV29-1 and TRBJ2-5, with 8 bases lining up with TRBD1. The germline V gene encodes CDR1 SQVTM and CDR2 ANQGSEA. The trim removed 7 bases at V and 9 bases at J, leaving 13 bases unmatched. This CDR3 is 13 amino acids long.